This TCR beta chain was identified during a study of blood T cells in healthy people across ages. General observations from the study: The study lacked donor CMV status, which possibly confounded expanded clonotype changes.

Comment on this clonotype: As yet, its antigen is unknown.

Next came a second PCR, run for roughly 6 to 11 cycles, which used a sample-barcoded 5' primer along with a J-beta primer mix. Sequencing recovered at least 2.5 million CDR3-containing paired-end reads from each sample. From the 5' RACE reads, TCRdb called clonotypes with MiXCR, one entry per CDR3 protein. There are 1.5 million to 1.9 million distinct CDR3 sequences in the sample; under 55% occur only once, and less than 5% lies in the top ten. This clonotype was obtained from a woman between 18 and 29 years old in good health. The source material was blood.

For the CDR3, the DNA is TGCAGTGCTCAAAGGACAGGCTACAATGAGCAGTTCTTC. Encoded protein: CSAQRTGYNEQFF. The chain links TRBV20-1 to TRBJ2-1, with TRBD1 matching 7 bases. The CDR3 has 13 residues. The germline V gene encodes CDR1 DFQATT and CDR2 SNEGSKA (reference sequence). J gave up 3 bases and V 5 bases, and 4 bases lay outside the gene matches.